The 9 T cell receptor beta chains listed next were all sequenced from one sample in a study of T-cell memory formation after mild COVID-19. TCRdb reprocessed the 5' RACE reads with MiXCR, giving one entry per CDR3 protein. The repertoire has approximately 580,000 distinct CDR3 sequences, approximately 20% of them found once; the top ten carry around 13%. The sequencing sample was made of PBMCs or a T cell subset sorted from them (not recorded which). The receptors were sampled from an adult woman who had mild COVID-19 (a few samples of this study predate the infection). Cell type and time point are not known.

There are many counts of this clonotype. The CDR3 loop reads CASSLDEFREQFF. The CDR3 DNA is TGTGCCAGCAGTTTAGACGAGTTCCGGGAGCAGTTCTTC. V usage is TRBV12-3 or TRBV12-4 and J usage is TRBJ2-1, with unresolved D. The CDR3 sequence is 13 residues long. The V end lost 1 base, the J end lost 10 bases, and 11 bases lay between the germline ends.

This chain joins TRBV20-1 and TRBJ1-1, with D maybe TRBD1 (5 bases). Trimming shortened V by 6 bases and J by 4 bases, and 15 bases separated the two germline ends. CDR1 and CDR2 (germline): DFQATT, SNEGSKA (reference sequence). The CDR3 loop spans 13 amino acids. The CDR3 reads CSAPRVSGTEAFF. The CDR3 region has the DNA TGCAGTGCGCCCAGGGTCAGTGGCACTGAAGCTTTCTTT.

Ten or more counts support this clonotype. The rearrangement links TRBV7-6 to TRBJ2-2, with D tentatively TRBD2 (6 bases). Germline loops: CDR1 SGHVS, CDR2 FNYEAQ. Trimming took 8 bases from V and 4 from J, leaving 11 bases between them. The CDR3 has 13 amino acids. CDR3: CASRPSATGELFF. CDR3 in DNA: TGTGCCAGCCGACCTAGCGCCACCGGGGAGCTGTTTTTT. The variable domain in full, with the rest retrieved from reference TRBV7-6 and TRBJ2-2, is GAGVSQSPRYKVTKRGQDVALRCDPISGHVSLYWYRQALGQGPEFLTYFNYEAQQDKSGLPNDRFSAERPEGSISTLTIQRTEQRDSAMYRCASRPSATGELFFGEGSRLTVL.

The chain couples TRBV18 to TRBJ1-1, with unresolved D. CDR1 KGHSH and CDR2 LQKENI come from the germline V gene. The V and J ends lost 3 bases and 2 bases respectively, with 10 bases between them. CDR3 length: 14 amino acids. The CDR3 sequence: CASSPPESNTEAFF. The CDR3 DNA reads as TGTGCCAGCTCACCGCCCGAGAGTAACACTGAAGCTTTCTTT.

The J gene is TRBJ1-3, the V gene TRBV29-1; D unresolved. Between the trimmed V and J ends, which lost 4 bases and 9 bases, there was a span of 7 bases. The CDR3 is 10 residues long. The germline V gene encodes CDR1 SQVTM and CDR2 ANQGSEA. The CDR3, as DNA: TGCAGCGTTGGGGTCGGCACCATATATTTT. Protein product: CSVGVGTIYF. Together with reference TRBV29-1 and TRBJ1-3, the CDR3 gives the full variable domain: SAVISQKPSRDICQRGTSLTIQCQVDSQVTMMFWYRQQPGQSLTLIATANQGSEATYESGFVIDKFPISRPNLTFSTLTVSNMSPEDSSIYLCSVGVGTIYFGEGSWLTVV.

The chain uses TRBV20-1 and TRBJ2-3; tentatively, D is TRBD1 or TRBD2 (6 bases each). The CDR3 extends over 14 amino acids. Deletions cut 3 bases from V and 0 bases from J, with 10 bases between. CDR1 DFQATT and CDR2 SNEGSKA come from the germline V gene (reference sequence). The chain's CDR3 is CSASRGPSTDTQYF. Written as DNA, the CDR3 is TGCAGTGCTAGTCGGGGGCCCAGCACAGATACGCAGTATTTT.

This clonotype was seen a few times. The chain recombines TRBV5-6 with TRBJ2-5; TRBD2 might be the D (6 bases). CDR3 length equals 14 residues. With 1 base removed from V and 3 bases from J, the gap between germline ends came to 10 bases. CDR1 and CDR2 (germline): SGHDT, YYEEEE. CDR3 residues: CASSLKGGEETQYF. CDR3 sequence (DNA): TGTGCCAGCAGCTTGAAGGGAGGCGAAGAGACCCAGTACTTC. Variable domain in full (rest from reference TRBV5-6 and TRBJ2-5): DAGVTQSPTHLIKTRGQQVTLRCSPKSGHDTVSWYQQALGQGPQFIFQYYEEEERQRGNFPDRFSGHQFPNYSSELNVNALLLGDSALYLCASSLKGGEETQYFGPGTRLLVL.

There are many counts of this clonotype. The chain carries TRBV12-3 or TRBV12-4 and TRBJ2-1, with D possibly being TRBD1 (6 bases). V lost 5 bases and J 2 bases, leaving 13 bases between the germline ends. The CDR3 contains 15 residues. The CDR3 region has the DNA TGTGCCAGCAGTCCCGGGACAACCGCCTACAATGAGCAGTTCTTC. Translation gives CASSPGTTAYNEQFF.

The chain links TRBV5-4 to TRBJ2-3; possibly TRBD2 for D (7 bases). The CDR3 consists of 16 residues. V was cut by 0 bases and J by 2 bases, with 13 bases left in between. Per the germline V gene, CDR1 is SGHNT and CDR2 is YYREEE (reference sequence). The CDR3 bases are TGTGCCAGCAGCTTGGTAGGGGGGGCGCCCACAGATACGCAGTATTTT. Encoded protein: CASSLVGGAPTDTQYF.